This TCR beta chain derives from a study of shared clonotypes between healthy human individuals. Study-wide findings and caveats: When naive CD4 clonotypes were compared across a handful of donors, around 5% were shared. On the whole, naive subsets had larger estimated richness than memory subsets had. Clonotypes shared by all four sorted-subset donors had higher generation probabilities than non-shared clonotypes.

The CDR3 runs to 14 residues. V lost 4 bases to trimming and J lost 5 bases, with 16 bases between them. Germline CDR1 and CDR2: SGHTS and YDEGEE. As to this clone: The target antigen is unknown.

The assay was immunoSEQ multiplex PCR, and TCRdb's table has in-frame clones only and misses some. The sample consists of millions of clones, approximately 95% of them appearing once. This TCR derives from a young man in good health. Some clones in this sample may be carry-over from other donors' samples. Sequencing input: naive CD4+ T cells from PBMCs. The subset was: CD45RA+ positively selected. The chain carries TRBV5-8 and TRBJ2-7; D perhaps matches TRBD2 (5 bases). The CDR3 DNA follows: TGTGCCAGCAGCCTCAGGACCCTGCGGGACGAGCAGTACTTC. It translates to CASSLRTLRDEQYF.